The T cell receptor (beta chain) under discussion was sequenced for a study of T cells in women clearing cervical HPV infection. A word on this clone: Its specificity is unknown.

Notes on the study in general: Each sample's T-cell count was unknown, possibly confounding richness. Cases and controls were distinguished at AUC around 0.8 by richness and V genes.

Clones were read by immunoSEQ multiplex PCR, and TCRdb kept only the in-frame ones, dropping some. The sample table sets out 45,000 to 50,000 clones. The clonotype comes from a woman between 18 and 70 years old with a cervical HPV16 infection that either progressed to CIN3+ or cleared (not recorded which). The material sequenced was blood buffy coat.

CDR3 DNA, as far as it was read: TGTGCCAGCAGCGCCCCGGGACAGGGA. Translated, it gives CASSAPGQG. The complete CDR3 reads CASSAPGQGAFF. This chain links TRBV7-3 with TRBJ1-1; 9 nucleotides agree with TRBD1. The observed sequence ends 3 residues before the CDR3 terminus, with the missing tail filled in from the germline J gene. Per the germline V gene, CDR1 is SGHTA and CDR2 is FQGTGA. The CDR3 totals 12 residues.